This TCR beta chain was sequenced in a study of cytomegalovirus exposure and HLA in healthy donors. V was cut by 1 base and J by 1 base, with 2 bases left in between. CDR3 length: 12 residues. Germline V gene lookup returns CDR1 SGHRS and CDR2 YFSETQ. With respect to this clone: The sample contains more than one DNA sequence encoding this CDR3.

PCR employed 60 Vbeta and 13 Jbeta primers. Produced via immunoSEQ multiplex PCR; TCRdb's table is partial and in-frame only. The sample lists tens of thousands of clones, 55% to 75% occurring once. The sequencing sample was made of PBMCs. This TCR was recovered from a man aged 40-49 years in good health and CMV-seropositive. V and J are TRBV5-1 and TRBJ2-5; D is unresolved. The CDR3: CASSLRQETQYF. In DNA form, the CDR3 reads TGCGCCAGCAGCTTGCGCCAAGAGACCCAGTACTTC.